The rows below give T cell receptor beta chains drawn from one sample of a study of shared clonotypes between healthy human individuals. Method: immunoSEQ multiplex PCR; TCRdb's copy keeps in-frame clones and lacks some. The sample holds over a million clones, around 97% seen once. Sequencing input: naive CD4+ T cells sorted from blood. The receptors stem from a young man in good health. The CDR3 runs from the conserved cysteine through the conserved F or W. A D gene is named only where the DNA matches it firmly. Clone size is stated in some rows and not others, as once, few, many or a class when expanded.

TRBD1 TRBJ1-4 NA 13 TRBV2 CASGGTTGDLLFF TGTGCCAGCGGGGGTACGACAGGGGATTTACTGTTTTTT
TRBD2 TRBJ2-3 once 16 TRBV4-1 CASSQELAGAVDTQYF TGCGCCAGCAGCCAAGAGCTAGCGGGAGCAGTTGATACGCAGTATTTT
TRBD2 TRBJ2-7 NA 15 TRBV7-2 CASSGRTSGIHEQYF TGTGCCAGCAGCGGACGGACTAGCGGGATCCACGAGCAGTACTTC
NA TRBJ1-1 NA 13 TRBV18 CASSMTQNTEAFF TGTGCCAGCTCCATGACCCAGAACACTGAAGCTTTCTTT
TRBD2 TRBJ2-3 NA 14 TRBV19 CASRLAGDSDTQYF TGTGCCAGCCGACTAGCGGGAGACTCAGATACGCAGTATTTT
TRBD1 TRBJ1-3 NA 19 TRBV7-3 CASSLNPRTDRGSGNTIYF TGTGCCAGCAGCTTAAACCCCCGGACAGACAGGGGAAGTGGAAACACCATATATTTT
TRBD1 TRBJ2-5 NA 15 TRBV28 CASSGTGTVQETQYF TGTGCCAGCAGTGGGACAGGGACTGTCCAAGAGACCCAGTACTTC
NA TRBJ2-7 NA 14 TRBV10-3 CAISESGEPYEQYF TGTGCCATCAGTGAGTCGGGAGAACCCTACGAGCAGTACTTC
TRBD2 TRBJ2-7 NA 16 TRBV4-3 CASSQAGGLAGGLQYF TGCGCCAGCAGCCAAGCAGGGGGACTAGCGGGAGGTCTTCAGTACTTC
TRBD2 TRBJ2-5 once 16 TRBV27 CASSPRTSGSGETQYF TGTGCCAGCAGTCCCAGGACTAGCGGGAGCGGGGAGACCCAGTACTTC
TRBD1 TRBJ2-1 NA 15 TRBV9 CASSVVGTGGNEQFF TGTGCCAGCAGCGTAGTTGGGACAGGGGGGAATGAGCAGTTCTTC